These 5 T cell receptor beta chains came from one sample sequenced in a study of Ad26.COV2.S vaccination and SARS-CoV-2 variants. Assay used: immunoSEQ multiplex PCR; TCRdb lists only in-frame clones, some missing. This table holds about 180,000 clones, roughly 89% found once. The sample consisted of peripheral blood, taken after recovery from COVID-19. These receptors originate from a human donor who had recovered from COVID-19.

The chain has TRBV6-1 and TRBJ1-5, with a weak D call TRBD1 (5 bases). The V and J ends lost 2 bases and 1 base respectively, with 21 bases between them. Per the germline V gene, CDR1 is MNHNS and CDR2 is SASEGT. The CDR3 extends over 19 amino acids. The CDR3 nucleotides are TGTGCCAGCAGTGAACCCATCGGGGGGTCCGATTGGAGCAATCAGCCCCAGCATTTT. Protein sequence: CASSEPIGGSDWSNQPQHF.

CDR3 amino acids: CASSLLAGGQGPYNEQFF. CDR3 in DNA: TGTGCCAGCAGTTTACTAGCGGGGGGGCAAGGGCCCTACAATGAGCAGTTCTTC. The rearrangement uses TRBV27 and TRBJ2-1, with 12 bases aligning to TRBD2. V shed 2 bases, J shed 2 bases, and the junction held 7 bases outside the gene matches. This CDR3 comprises 18 residues. Germline V gives CDR1 MNHEY, CDR2 SMNVEV (reference sequence).

CDR3 sequence reads: CASSPGTSGGNEQFF. The CDR3 DNA follows: TGTGCCAGCAGTCCGGGGACTAGCGGGGGCAATGAGCAGTTCTTC. The chain couples TRBV27 to TRBJ2-1; 14 positions agree with TRBD2. With V trimmed by 5 bases and J by 6 bases, 3 bases remained unmatched. Germline values: CDR1 MNHEY, CDR2 SMNVEV (reference sequence). This CDR3 region has 15 residues.

V usage is TRBV4-1 and J usage is TRBJ1-5; D gene unclear. Germline V CDR1 and CDR2: MGHRA, YSYEKL. Trimming removed 0 bases from V and 2 bases from J, with 11 bases in between. The CDR3 has 16 residues. This chain's CDR3 is CASSQEEELGNQPQHF. CDR3 DNA sequence: TGCGCCAGCAGCCAAGAAGAGGAATTGGGCAATCAGCCCCAGCATTTT.

This chain links TRBV7-6 with TRBJ1-4, with a possible D match to TRBD1 (5 bases). This CDR3 is built from 16 residues. Trimming stripped 0 bases from V and 8 bases from J, with 16 bases between. The germline V gene has CDR1 SGHVS and CDR2 FNYEAQ. The CDR3 loop reads CASSLAGTGLREKLFF. Written as DNA, the CDR3 is TGTGCCAGCAGCTTAGCGGGAACAGGTCTGCGGGAAAAACTGTTTTTT.